The present TCR beta chain was sequenced within a study of identifying expanded T cells in peripheral blood. The CDR3 is 16 residues long. V lost 5 bases and J 2 bases, leaving 15 bases between the germline ends. Looked up from germline, CDR1 is MNHNY and CDR2 is SVGAGI (reference sequence). Clones were sequenced by immunoSEQ multiplex PCR, and TCRdb holds only the in-frame ones, with some missing. The sample contains about 110,000 clones, about 88% of which appear only once. The TCR originated in a person between 18 and 75 years old in good health. Sequenced input: blood. The chain joins TRBV6-6 to TRBJ2-2; perhaps TRBD1 as D (8 bases). CDR3 loop: CASSRTGRGNTGELFF. CDR3 DNA: TGTGCCAGCAGTAGGACAGGGAGGGGAAACACCGGGGAGCTGTTTTTT.